The source of this T cell receptor (beta chain) is a study of blood T cell repertoires in COVID-19. Study overall: Specimens from acute and convalescent COVID-19 originated in the United States, Italy and Spain. Nucleic acid was either cDNA or gDNA, and it came from T cells, B-cell-depleted T cells, or PBMCs.

Looked up from germline, CDR1 is SGHVS and CDR2 is FNYEAQ. The CDR3 covers 11 residues. Trimming removed 4 bases at V and 10 bases at J, with 10 bases between. Clinical history reported by participants formed the basis on which cohorts were assigned. Recovery meant two consecutive negative NP/OP PCR tests, professional clearance, or resolved symptoms. The assay was immunoSEQ multiplex PCR, and TCRdb's table has in-frame clones only and misses some. The repertoire holds roughly 400,000 clones, with 80% to 90% as singletons. This clone was found once. V is TRBV7-6 and J is TRBJ2-5; the D is unclear. This receptor was obtained from a woman between 45 and 60 years old who had recovered from COVID-19. Sequencing was performed on PBMCs or T cells enriched from blood (not recorded which). The CDR3 DNA is TGTGCCAGCAGCTCTTCAGGTTTCCAGTACTTC. Protein product: CASSSSGFQYF.